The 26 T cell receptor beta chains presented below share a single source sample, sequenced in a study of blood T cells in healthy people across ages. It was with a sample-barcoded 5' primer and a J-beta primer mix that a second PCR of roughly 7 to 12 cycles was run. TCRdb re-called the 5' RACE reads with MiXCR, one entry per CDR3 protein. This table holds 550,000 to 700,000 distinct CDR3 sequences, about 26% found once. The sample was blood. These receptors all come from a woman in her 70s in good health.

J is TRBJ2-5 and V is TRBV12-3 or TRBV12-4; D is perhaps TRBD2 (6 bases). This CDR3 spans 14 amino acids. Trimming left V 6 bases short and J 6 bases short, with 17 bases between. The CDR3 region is CASRPGTDGKTQYF. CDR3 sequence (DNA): TGTGCCAGCAGACCCGGGACTGACGGGAAGACCCAGTACTTC.

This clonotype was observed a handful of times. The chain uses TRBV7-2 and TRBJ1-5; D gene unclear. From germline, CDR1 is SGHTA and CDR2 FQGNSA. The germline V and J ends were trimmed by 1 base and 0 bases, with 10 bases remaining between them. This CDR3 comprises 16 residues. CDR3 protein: CASSLGASNSNQPQHF. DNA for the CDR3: TGTGCCAGCAGCTTAGGGGCAAGCAATAGCAATCAGCCCCAGCATTTT. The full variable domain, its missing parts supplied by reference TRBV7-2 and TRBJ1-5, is GAGVSQSPSNKVTEKGKDVELRCDPISGHTALYWYRQSLGQGLEFLIYFQGNSAPDKSGLPSDRFSAERTGGSVSTLTIQRTQQEDSAVYLCASSLGASNSNQPQHFGDGTRLSIL.

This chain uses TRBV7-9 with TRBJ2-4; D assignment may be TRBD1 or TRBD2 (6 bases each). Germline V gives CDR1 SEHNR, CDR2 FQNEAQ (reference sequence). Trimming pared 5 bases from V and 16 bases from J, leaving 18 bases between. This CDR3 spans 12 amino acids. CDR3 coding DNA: TGTGCCAGCAGCGCGGGACAAAACATTCGTTACTTC. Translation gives CASSAGQNIRYF.

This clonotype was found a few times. The CDR3 loop is CASSLEASGGIQETQYF. The CDR3 DNA is TGCGCCAGCAGCTTGGAGGCTAGCGGGGGTATCCAAGAGACCCAGTACTTC. V usage is TRBV5-1 and J usage is TRBJ2-5, with 10 bases identical to TRBD2. Germline CDR1 reads SGHRS; CDR2 reads YFSETQ. V was clipped by 0 bases and J by 1 base; unmatched bases: 6. The CDR3 runs to 17 residues. Together with reference TRBV5-1 and TRBJ2-5, the CDR3 gives the full variable domain: KAGVTQTPRYLIKTRGQQVTLSCSPISGHRSVSWYQQTPGQGLQFLFEYFSETQRNKGNFPGRFSGRQFSNSRSEMNVSTLELGDSALYLCASSLEASGGIQETQYFGPGTRLLVL.

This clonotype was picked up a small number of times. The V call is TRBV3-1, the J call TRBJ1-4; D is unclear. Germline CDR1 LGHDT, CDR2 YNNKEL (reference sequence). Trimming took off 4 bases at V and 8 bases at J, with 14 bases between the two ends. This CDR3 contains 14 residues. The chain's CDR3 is CASSPSLSGEKLFF. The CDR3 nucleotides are TGTGCCAGCAGCCCCTCGTTAAGCGGCGAAAAACTGTTTTTT.

CDR3 nucleotide sequence: TGTGCCAGCAGCTCTCGTGAGGTCCAAGAGACCCAGTACTTC. Protein: CASSSREVQETQYF. The chain carries TRBV11-1 and TRBJ2-5; the D is unclear. CDR1 SGHAT and CDR2 FQDESV come from the germline V gene (reference sequence). The CDR3 contains 14 residues. Trimming took off 4 bases at V and 1 base at J, with 10 bases between the two ends. The full variable domain, completed using reference TRBV11-1 and TRBJ2-5, is EAEVAQSPRYKITEKSQAVAFWCDPISGHATLYWYRQILGQGPELLVQFQDESVVDDSQLPKDRFSAERLKGVDSTLKIQPAELGDSAMYLCASSSREVQETQYFGPGTRLLVL.

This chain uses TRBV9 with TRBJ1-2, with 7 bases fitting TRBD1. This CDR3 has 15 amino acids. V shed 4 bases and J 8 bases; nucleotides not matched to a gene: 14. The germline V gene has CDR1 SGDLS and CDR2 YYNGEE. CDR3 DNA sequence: TGTGCCAGCAGCCAGGCCACAGGGGCGGTGTACGGCTACACCTTC. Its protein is CASSQATGAVYGYTF.

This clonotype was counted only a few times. CDR3 bases: TGTGCCAATTCACGGGGGGTAGGAGAGACCCAGTACTTC. Residues: CANSRGVGETQYF. This rearrangement joins TRBV6-1 to TRBJ2-5; 7 nucleotides align to TRBD2. V lost 10 bases to trimming and J lost 4 bases; unmatched junction nucleotides: 9. The V gene's germline CDR1 is MNHNS and CDR2 SASEGT. The CDR3 loop spans 13 amino acids.

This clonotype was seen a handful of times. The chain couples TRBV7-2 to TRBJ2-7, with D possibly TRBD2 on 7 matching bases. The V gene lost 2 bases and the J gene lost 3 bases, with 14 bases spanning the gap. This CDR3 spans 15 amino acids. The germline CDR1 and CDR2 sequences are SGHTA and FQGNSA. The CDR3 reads CASSLNGGGVYEQYF. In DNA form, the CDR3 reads TGTGCCAGCAGCTTAAATGGCGGGGGCGTCTACGAGCAGTACTTC. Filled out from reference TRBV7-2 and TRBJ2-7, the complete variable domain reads GAGVSQSPSNKVTEKGKDVELRCDPISGHTALYWYRQSLGQGLEFLIYFQGNSAPDKSGLPSDRFSAERTGGSVSTLTIQRTQQEDSAVYLCASSLNGGGVYEQYFGPGTRLTVT.

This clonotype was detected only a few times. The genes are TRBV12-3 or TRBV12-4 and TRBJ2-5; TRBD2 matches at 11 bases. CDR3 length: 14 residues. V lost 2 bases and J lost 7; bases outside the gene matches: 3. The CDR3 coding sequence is TGTGCCAGCAGTTTACACGGACTAGCGGGGACCCAGTACTTC. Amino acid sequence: CASSLHGLAGTQYF.

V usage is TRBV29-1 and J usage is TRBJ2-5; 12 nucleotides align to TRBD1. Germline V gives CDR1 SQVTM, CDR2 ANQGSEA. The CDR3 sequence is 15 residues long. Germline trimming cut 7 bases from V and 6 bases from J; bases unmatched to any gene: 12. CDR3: CSATGTGGASQTQYF. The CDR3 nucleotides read TGCAGCGCCACCGGGACAGGGGGCGCCTCCCAGACCCAGTACTTC. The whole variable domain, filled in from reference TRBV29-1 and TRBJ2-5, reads SAVISQKPSRDICQRGTSLTIQCQVDSQVTMMFWYRQQPGQSLTLIATANQGSEATYESGFVIDKFPISRPNLTFSTLTVSNMSPEDSSIYLCSATGTGGASQTQYFGPGTRLLVL.

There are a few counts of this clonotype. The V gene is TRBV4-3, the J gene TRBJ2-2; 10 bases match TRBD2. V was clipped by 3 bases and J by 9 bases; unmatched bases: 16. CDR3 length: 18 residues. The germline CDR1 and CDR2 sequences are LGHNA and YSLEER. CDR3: CASSQTTGASGGSRELFF. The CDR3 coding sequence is TGCGCCAGCAGCCAGACCACGGGGGCTAGCGGGGGATCTAGGGAGCTGTTTTTT.

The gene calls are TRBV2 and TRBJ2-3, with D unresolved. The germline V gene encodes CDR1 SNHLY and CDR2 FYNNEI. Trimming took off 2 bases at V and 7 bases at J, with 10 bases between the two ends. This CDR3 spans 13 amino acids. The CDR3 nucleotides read TGTGCCAGCAGTGAACTCAGGTCACATACGCAGTATTTT. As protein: CASSELRSHTQYF.

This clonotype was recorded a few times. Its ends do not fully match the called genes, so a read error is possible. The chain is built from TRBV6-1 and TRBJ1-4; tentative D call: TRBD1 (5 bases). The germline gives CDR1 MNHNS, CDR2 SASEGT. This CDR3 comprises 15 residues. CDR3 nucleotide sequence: TGTACCAGCAGTGAACGCAGGGCGGGAAATGAAAAACTGTTTTTT. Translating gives CTSSERRAGNEKLFF.

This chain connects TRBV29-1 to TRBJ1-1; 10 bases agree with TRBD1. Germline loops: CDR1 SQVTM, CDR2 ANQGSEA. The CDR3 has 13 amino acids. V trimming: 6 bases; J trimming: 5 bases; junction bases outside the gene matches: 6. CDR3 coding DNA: TGCAGCGTGGTGGACAGGGGGAGAACTGAAGCTTTCTTT. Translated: CSVVDRGRTEAFF.

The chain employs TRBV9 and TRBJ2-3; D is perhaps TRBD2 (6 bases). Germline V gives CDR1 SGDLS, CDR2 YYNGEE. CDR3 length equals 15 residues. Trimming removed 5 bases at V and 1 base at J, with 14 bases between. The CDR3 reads CASSPEGQRTDTQYF. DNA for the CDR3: TGTGCCAGCAGTCCGGAGGGGCAACGCACAGATACGCAGTATTTT.

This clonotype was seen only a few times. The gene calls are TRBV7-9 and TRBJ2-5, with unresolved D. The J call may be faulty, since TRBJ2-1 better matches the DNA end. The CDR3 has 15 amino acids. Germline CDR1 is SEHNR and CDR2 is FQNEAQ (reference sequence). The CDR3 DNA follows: TGTGCCAGCAGCCCCACTCGGGCAGAGGTGAATGAGCAGTTCTTC. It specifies CASSPTRAEVNEQFF.

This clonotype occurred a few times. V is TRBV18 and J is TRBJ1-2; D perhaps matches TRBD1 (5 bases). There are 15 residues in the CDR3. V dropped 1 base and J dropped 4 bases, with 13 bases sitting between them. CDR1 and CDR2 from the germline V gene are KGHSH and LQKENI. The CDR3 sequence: CASSPQSRDGYGYTF. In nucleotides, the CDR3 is TGTGCCAGCTCACCACAGTCCCGGGACGGCTATGGCTACACCTTC.

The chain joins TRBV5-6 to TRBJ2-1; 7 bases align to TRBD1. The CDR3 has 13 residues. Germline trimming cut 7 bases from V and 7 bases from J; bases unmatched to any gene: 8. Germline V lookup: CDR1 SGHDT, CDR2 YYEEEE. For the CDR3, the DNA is TGTGCCAGCTCGCTGCCGGACAGGAATGAGCAGTTCTTC. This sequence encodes CASSLPDRNEQFF.

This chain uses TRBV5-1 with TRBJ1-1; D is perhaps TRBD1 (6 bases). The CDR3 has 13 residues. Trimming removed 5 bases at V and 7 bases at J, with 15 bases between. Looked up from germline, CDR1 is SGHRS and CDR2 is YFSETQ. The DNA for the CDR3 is TGCGCCAGCAGTCAGAGGGGGACATTTGAAGCTTTCTTT. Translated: CASSQRGTFEAFF.

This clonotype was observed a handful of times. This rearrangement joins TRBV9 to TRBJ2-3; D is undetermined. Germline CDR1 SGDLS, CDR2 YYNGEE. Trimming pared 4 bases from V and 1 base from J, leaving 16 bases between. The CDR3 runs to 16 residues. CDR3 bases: TGTGCCAGCAGCCCTTTAATTGCATTGGGCACAGATACGCAGTATTTT. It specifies CASSPLIALGTDTQYF.

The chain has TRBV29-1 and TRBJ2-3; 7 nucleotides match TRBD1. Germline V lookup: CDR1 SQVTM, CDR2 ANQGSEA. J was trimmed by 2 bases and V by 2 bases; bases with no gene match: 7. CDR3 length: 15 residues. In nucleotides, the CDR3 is TGCAGCGTTGAATGGGTCAGGGGGAACACAGATACGCAGTATTTT. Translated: CSVEWVRGNTDTQYF.

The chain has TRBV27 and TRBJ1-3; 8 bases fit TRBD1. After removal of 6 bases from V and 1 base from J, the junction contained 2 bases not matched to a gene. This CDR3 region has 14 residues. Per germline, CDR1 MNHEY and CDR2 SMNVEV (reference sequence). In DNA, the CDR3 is TGTGCCAGCAGACAGGGGGGGTCTGGAAACACCATATATTTT. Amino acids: CASRQGGSGNTIYF.

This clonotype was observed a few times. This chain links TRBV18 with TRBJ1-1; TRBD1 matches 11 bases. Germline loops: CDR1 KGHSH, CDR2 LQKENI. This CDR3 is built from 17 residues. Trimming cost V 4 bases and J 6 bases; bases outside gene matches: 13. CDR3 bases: TGTGCCAGCTCACTACACTTACTAGGACAGGGGGCTTCTGAAGCTTTCTTT. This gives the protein CASSLHLLGQGASEAFF.

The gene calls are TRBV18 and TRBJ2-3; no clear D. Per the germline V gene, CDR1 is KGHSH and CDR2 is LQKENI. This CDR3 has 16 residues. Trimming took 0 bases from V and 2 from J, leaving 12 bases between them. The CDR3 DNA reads TGTGCCAGCTCACCACCGGCACCGCGCGCCACAGATACGCAGTATTTT. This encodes CASSPPAPRATDTQYF.

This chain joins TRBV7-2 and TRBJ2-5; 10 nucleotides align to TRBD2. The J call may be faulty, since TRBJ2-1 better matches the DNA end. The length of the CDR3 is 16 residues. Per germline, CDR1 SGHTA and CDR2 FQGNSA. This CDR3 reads CASSLDGSGGWNEQFF. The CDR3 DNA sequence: TGTGCCAGCAGCTTAGACGGTAGCGGGGGGTGGAATGAGCAGTTCTTC.